The next 17 T cell receptor beta chains were all read from a single sample in a study of cytomegalovirus exposure and HLA in healthy donors. Profiling relied on immunoSEQ multiplex PCR, and the TCRdb table lists in-frame clones only, not all of them. The sample consists of approximately 200,000 clones, about 90% of them appearing once. Sequencing was performed on PBMCs. Receptor source: a woman aged 18-35 years in good health and CMV-seronegative.

This chain links TRBV7-2 with TRBJ1-5; TRBD1 is a possible D gene (5 bases). Germline V gene sequence: CDR1 SGHTA, CDR2 FQGNSA. V was cut by 1 base and J by 6 bases, with 22 bases left in between. This CDR3 contains 18 residues. The CDR3 is CASSLEKHRGDWTQPQHF. As DNA, the CDR3 is TGTGCCAGCAGCTTAGAAAAGCATCGGGGGGATTGGACTCAGCCCCAGCATTTT.

This rearrangement joins TRBV6-5 to TRBJ1-2; 8 bases line up with TRBD1. The germline V gene encodes CDR1 MNHEY and CDR2 SVGAGI. There are 13 residues in the CDR3. J lost 6 bases, V lost 6 bases, and 6 bases had no gene match. The CDR3 is CASSLQGVNGYTF. In DNA form, the CDR3 reads TGTGCCAGCAGCCTACAGGGGGTAAATGGCTACACCTTC.

This rearrangement joins TRBV6-1 to TRBJ2-1, with 8 bases identical to TRBD2. CDR1 is MNHNS, CDR2 SASEGT, per germline. The junction had 7 bases not matched to a gene; V was cut back by 6 bases and J by 3 bases. This CDR3 is 15 amino acids long. CDR3 protein: CASRRSREGYNEQFF. CDR3 nucleotides: TGTGCCAGCAGACGTTCCCGGGAGGGCTACAATGAGCAGTTCTTC.

The chain recombines TRBV5-1 with TRBJ2-6; maybe TRBD1 (7 bases). V was cut by 4 bases and J by 0 bases, with 17 bases left in between. This CDR3 spans 18 amino acids. The germline V gene encodes CDR1 SGHRS and CDR2 YFSETQ. The CDR3 loop reads CASSAGGRGLSGANVLTF. CDR3 DNA: TGCGCCAGCAGCGCCGGGGGAAGGGGGCTCTCTGGGGCCAACGTCCTGACTTTC.

This rearrangement joins TRBV30 to TRBJ1-2; 9 nucleotides match TRBD1. Germline trimming cut 4 bases from V and 6 bases from J; bases unmatched to any gene: 6. CDR1 is GTSNPN and CDR2 is SVGIG in the germline V gene (reference sequence). The CDR3 is 13 amino acids. The CDR3, as DNA: TGTGCCTGGAATGGCGGGACAGGGCATGGCTACACCTTC. Translating gives CAWNGGTGHGYTF.

J is TRBJ1-1 and V is TRBV7-6, with D possibly being TRBD1 (6 bases). Germline lookup yields CDR1 SGHVS and CDR2 FNYEAQ. CDR3 length: 13 residues. The V gene lost 5 bases and the J gene lost 2 bases, with 9 bases spanning the gap. The DNA for the CDR3 is TGTGCCAGCAGCCTACAGGGTAACACTGAAGCTTTCTTT. As protein: CASSLQGNTEAFF.

This clone was seen more than once but under ten times. This sequence joins TRBV4-2 and TRBJ1-2; D call uncertain. Trimming removed 4 bases from V and 8 bases from J, with 20 bases in between. The CDR3 has 15 residues. Germline V gene data show CDR1 as LGHNA and CDR2 as YNFKEQ. CDR3 amino acids: CASSPRDEGWRGYTF. CDR3 bases: TGTGCCAGCAGCCCCCGGGATGAGGGATGGAGGGGCTACACCTTC.

This chain joins TRBV10-3 and TRBJ1-2, with 7 bases matching TRBD1. Germline CDR1 reads ENHRY; CDR2 reads SYGVKD. The junction had 11 bases not matched to a gene; V was cut back by 6 bases and J by 4 bases. The CDR3 sequence is 15 residues long. CDR3 loop: CAISVDAGQLYGYTF. The CDR3 nucleotides read TGTGCCATCAGCGTTGACGCGGGACAGCTCTATGGCTACACCTTC.

V and J are TRBV2 and TRBJ2-1; 15 positions match TRBD2. This CDR3 is built from 17 residues. After removal of 4 bases from V and 3 bases from J, the junction contained 4 bases not matched to a gene. Germline CDR1 SNHLY, CDR2 FYNNEI. The CDR3 DNA follows: TGTGCCAGCAGTGTAGGACTAGCGGGAGGGTACTACAATGAGCAGTTCTTC. As protein: CASSVGLAGGYYNEQFF.

The chain joins TRBV12-5 to TRBJ1-1; tentative D call: TRBD1 (5 bases). CDR1 is LGHNT, CDR2 FRNRAP, per germline. The CDR3 length is 15 residues. V dropped 8 bases and J dropped 1 base, with 17 bases sitting between them. Here the CDR3 reads CASPRERGENTEAFF. The CDR3 nucleotides are TGTGCTAGTCCTAGGGAGCGGGGGGAGAACACTGAAGCTTTCTTT.

The chain combines TRBV5-4 with TRBJ2-1, with 7 bases that match TRBD2. V lost 1 base and J lost 8; bases outside the gene matches: 3. The CDR3 is 13 residues long. The germline V gene has CDR1 SGHNT and CDR2 YYREEE (reference sequence). The CDR3 bases are TGTGCCAGCAGCTTGCTGGGGGGGGATGAGCAGTTCTTC. The encoded protein is CASSLLGGDEQFF.

This clone was detected only a few times. The chain is built from TRBV7-8 and TRBJ2-6; D is perhaps TRBD2 (6 bases). This CDR3 is built from 17 residues. Trimming took off 6 bases at V and 0 bases at J, with 15 bases between the two ends. CDR1 is SGHVS and CDR2 is FQNEAQ in the germline V gene. The CDR3 sequence is CASRATDGGSGANVLTF. The DNA of the CDR3 is TGTGCCAGCAGGGCGACGGACGGGGGCTCTGGGGCCAACGTCCTGACTTTC.

The rearrangement links TRBV28 to TRBJ2-7; a possible D gene is TRBD2 (6 bases). Germline V gene sequence: CDR1 MDHEN, CDR2 SYDVKM. The length of the CDR3 is 16 residues. With 6 bases removed from V and 0 bases from J, the gap between germline ends came to 18 bases. CDR3 region: CASSYGGRGPSYEQYF. DNA of the CDR3: TGTGCCAGCAGCTACGGAGGGAGAGGGCCCTCCTACGAGCAGTACTTC.

This clone was seen just once. The J gene is TRBJ2-4, the V gene TRBV6-5; TRBD1 aligns across 7 bases. Germline CDR1 and CDR2: MNHEY and SVGAGI. V shed 5 bases and J 2 bases; nucleotides not matched to a gene: 6. This CDR3 is 15 amino acids long. This chain's CDR3 is CASSKGGATKNIQYF. In DNA, the CDR3 is TGTGCCAGCAGTAAAGGGGGCGCGACCAAAAACATTCAGTACTTC.

V usage is TRBV11-1 and J usage is TRBJ2-3; 9 nucleotides line up with TRBD1. This CDR3 region has 14 residues. V dropped 5 bases and J dropped 3; count of bases not matched to a gene: 3. The germline gives CDR1 SGHAT, CDR2 FQDESV (reference sequence). DNA for the CDR3: TGTGCCAGCAGCCTACAGGGGGCAACAGATACGCAGTATTTT. It specifies CASSLQGATDTQYF.

The chain has TRBV7-6 and TRBJ2-3; D possibly corresponds to TRBD1 (6 bases). The CDR3 extends over 13 amino acids. The germline V and J ends were trimmed by 10 bases and 2 bases, with 13 bases remaining between them. The germline CDR1 and CDR2 sequences are SGHVS and FNYEAQ. The CDR3: CATRTGLTDTQYF. The DNA of the CDR3 is TGTGCCACCCGAACAGGGCTCACAGATACGCAGTATTTT.

The chain uses TRBV28 and TRBJ2-5; D possibly corresponds to TRBD1 (6 bases). This CDR3 has 14 residues. Trimming left V 2 bases short and J 0 bases short, with 7 bases between. Germline loops: CDR1 MDHEN, CDR2 SYDVKM. CDR3 in amino acids: CASSLGQHQETQYF. The CDR3 DNA reads as TGTGCCAGCAGTTTAGGACAGCACCAAGAGACCCAGTACTTC.